These T cell receptor beta chains were read from a single sample in a study of blood T cells in healthy people across ages. One entry per CDR3 protein, called by TCRdb with MiXCR from the 5' RACE reads. The table has some 1.1 million distinct CDR3 sequences, under 40% seen once. The sequenced sample consisted of blood. All receptors derive from a young man in good health. Both conserved end residues are part of each CDR3. The D gene is left open where the match is weak. Clone size is given for some rows only: seen once, a few or many times, or a class if the clone is expanded.

D gene	V gene	J gene	clone size	CDR3 length	CDR3 DNA	CDR3 protein
TRBD1	TRBV7-2	TRBJ2-4	few	17	TGTGCCAGCAGCCCAAGGACAGGTTTGACGGCCAAAAACATTCAGTACTTC	CASSPRTGLTAKNIQYF
TRBD2	TRBV3-1	TRBJ2-5	-	16	TGTGCCAGCAGCCCTATTGCTGCGGGGGGGCAAGAGACCCAGTACTTC	CASSPIAAGGQETQYF
TRBD1	TRBV4-3	TRBJ2-7	-	16	TGCGCCAGCAGCCAACATTGGGGACAGACCCACTACGAGCAGTACTTC	CASSQHWGQTHYEQYF
-	TRBV6-2/TRBV6-3	TRBJ2-1	-	19	TGTGCCAGCACCCCGTGGGCAGGGGTCCTCCCAGAGCGTTACAATGAGCGGTTCTTC	CASTPWAGVLPERYNERFF
-	TRBV5-1	TRBJ1-2	-	13	TGCGCCAGCAGCCCGGGGACAACCTATGGCTACACCTTC	CASSPGTTYGYTF
-	TRBV5-1	TRBJ1-1	once	16	TGCGCCAGCAGCTTAGGACTCACGGTCACGAACACTGAAGCTTTCTTT	CASSLGLTVTNTEAFF
TRBD2	TRBV9	TRBJ2-1	few	16	TGTGCCAGCAGCGTAGGGGGCGGGGGGCCGTACAATGAGCAGTTCTTC	CASSVGGGGPYNEQFF
-	TRBV20-1	TRBJ1-4	-	15	TGCAGTGCTAGACCCAGTGGGGGGTTAAATGAAAAACTGTTTTTT	CSARPSGGLNEKLFF
-	TRBV6-5	TRBJ2-3	few	14	TGTGCCAGCAGTTACGGTGCTAGTCCAGATACGCAGTATTTT	CASSYGASPDTQYF
TRBD1	TRBV20-1	TRBJ1-5	-	15	TGCAGTGCGCAACTCGTAGGACAGGGCAATCAGCCCCAGCATTTT	CSAQLVGQGNQPQHF
-	TRBV5-1	TRBJ2-1	once	11	TGCGCCAGCACCGACCATAAGGAGCAGTTCTTC	CASTDHKEQFF
-	TRBV27	TRBJ2-5	-	12	TGTGCCAGAAAATTACCGCAAGAGACCCAGCATTTC	CARKLPQETQHF
-	TRBV19	TRBJ1-2	-	18	TGTGCCAGTAGTATCTTCGGGGGACGGACAAGTACTAACTATGGCTACACCTTC	CASSIFGGRTSTNYGYTF
-	TRBV6-5	TRBJ1-6	few	14	TGTGCCAGCAGAAAGGGAGAGAGGAGTTCACCCCTCCACTTT	CASRKGERSSPLHF
-	TRBV7-2	TRBJ2-2	-	15	TGTGCCAGCAGCCGGGACCGACAGAACACCGGGGAGCTGTTTTTT	CASSRDRQNTGELFF
TRBD2	TRBV5-1	TRBJ2-3	-	16	TGCGCCAGCAGCTTGAATAGCGGGGGGCGCACAGATACGCAGTATTTT	CASSLNSGGRTDTQYF
TRBD1	TRBV7-7	TRBJ2-7	-	15	TGTGCTAGCAGCGAACGACAGGGGGGCTCCTACGAGCAGTACTTC	CASSERQGGSYEQYF
-	TRBV9	TRBJ2-6	few	15	TGTGCCAGCAGCCCGAGGGGGACAGGGGCCAACGTCCTGACTTTC	CASSPRGTGANVLTF
TRBD2	TRBV4-1	TRBJ2-1	many	16	TGCGCCAGCAGCCAAGAGACTAGCGGGAACAACAATGAGCAGTTCTTC	CASSQETSGNNNEQFF
-	TRBV10-3	TRBJ2-7	few	11	TGTGCCATCAGTGTAGAGTCCGAGCAGTACTTC	CAISVESEQYF
-	TRBV15	TRBJ2-5	few	14	TGTGCCACCAGCAGAGATTACCGCCAAGAGACCCAGTACTTC	CATSRDYRQETQYF
TRBD2	TRBV9	TRBJ2-3	-	18	TGTGCCAGCAGCGTAGACCCGATCGGGGGGAAGAGGACAGATACGCAGTATTTT	CASSVDPIGGKRTDTQYF
-	TRBV7-8	TRBJ2-7	few	16	TGTGCCAGCAGCGCCCAGGACTGGAGCTCCTACAATGAGCAGTACTTC	CASSAQDWSSYNEQYF
-	TRBV28	TRBJ2-7	once	14	TGTGCCGGCAGTTTGTCGTCCAGATCCTACGAGCAGTACTTC	CAGSLSSRSYEQYF
-	TRBV4-3	TRBJ2-1	-	16	TGCGCCAGCAGCCAAGATAGAGGAGTGGGCAACAATGAGCAGTTCTTC	CASSQDRGVGNNEQFF
TRBD1	TRBV3-1	TRBJ2-3	few	16	TGTGCCAGCAGCCTCCAGACAGGGGTGGGCACAGATACGCAGTATTTT	CASSLQTGVGTDTQYF
-	TRBV6-2/TRBV6-3	TRBJ1-5	-	16	TGTGCCAGCAGTTACTTCAGAGGGATCGGCAATCAGCCCCAGCATTTT	CASSYFRGIGNQPQHF
-	TRBV7-2	TRBJ2-3	few	12	TGTGCCAGCTGGGCAATCACAGATACGCAGTATTTT	CASWAITDTQYF